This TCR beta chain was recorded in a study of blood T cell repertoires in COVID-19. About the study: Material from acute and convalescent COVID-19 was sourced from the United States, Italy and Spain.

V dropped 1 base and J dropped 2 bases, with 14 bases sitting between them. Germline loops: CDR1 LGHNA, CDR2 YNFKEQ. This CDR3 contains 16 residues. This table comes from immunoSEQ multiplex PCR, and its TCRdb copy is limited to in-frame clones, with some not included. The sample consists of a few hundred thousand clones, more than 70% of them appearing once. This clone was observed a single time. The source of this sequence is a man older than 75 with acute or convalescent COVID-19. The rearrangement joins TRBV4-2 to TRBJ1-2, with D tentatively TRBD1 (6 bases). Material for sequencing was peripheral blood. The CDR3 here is CASSQGQATLNYGYTF. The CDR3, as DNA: TGTGCCAGCAGCCAAGGACAGGCGACGTTAAACTATGGCTACACCTTC.